This record concerns one T cell receptor (beta chain) sequence. Its target is not known. 60 Vbeta and 13 Jbeta primers were used in PCR. Here immunoSEQ multiplex PCR was the method, and the copy in TCRdb shows in-frame clones only, minus some. The table lists around 160,000 clones, approximately 71% of them singletons. The CDR3 spans 14 residues. Trimming stripped 1 base from V and 6 bases from J, with 11 bases between. In germline, CDR1 is SGHRS, CDR2 YFSETQ. The data originate from a study of cytomegalovirus exposure and HLA in healthy donors. General study results and limits: When analyzed later, the rates of TCR association showed variation by HLA locus, with DRB1 the most and HLA-C the fewest. Reports state that TCR beta sequences accurately predicted most subjects' HLA-A and HLA-B alleles. Some TCR beta chains (around 180 of them) were listed as cytomegalovirus-associated. On later analysis, the bulk of CMV-associated TCR beta chains appeared to be HLA-restricted.

The sequencing input was PBMCs. This chain connects TRBV5-1 to TRBJ2-1; D may be TRBD1 (5 bases). The TCR comes from a middle-aged woman in good health and CMV-seropositive. CDR3 sequence reads: CASSLSTDSNEQFF. The CDR3 DNA follows: TGCGCCAGCAGCTTGAGTACAGACAGCAATGAGCAGTTCTTC.